One sample yielded the 8 T cell receptor beta chains listed below, sequenced in a study of blood T cell repertoires in COVID-19 (TCRdb year 2020). To prepare the library, the immunoSEQ multiplex PCR assay was applied. TCRdb carries this immuneACCESS record with in-frame sequences only. Its versions omit some clonotypes, under half of them owing to an unresolved V gene in the studies checked, with the rest unexplained. The sample contains some 180,000 clones, nearly 90% of them found a single time. The ten most abundant clones make up roughly 21% of the sample. Sequencing input: peripheral blood. Receptors were obtained from a man between 60 and 75 years old with active or convalescent COVID-19.

V and J are TRBV6-5 and TRBJ1-3; D unclear. This CDR3 spans 15 amino acids. From germline, CDR1 is MNHEY and CDR2 SVGAGI. The V end was cut by 5 bases, the J end by 2 bases, with 13 bases between. The DNA of the CDR3 is TGTGCCAGCAGTCGGGGTTTAATCGCTGGAAACACCATATATTTT. Protein product: CASSRGLIAGNTIYF.

The rearrangement joins TRBV6-5 to TRBJ1-3, with D possibly being TRBD1 (5 bases). V lost 6 bases and J lost 0, with 9 bases in between. Germline CDR1 reads MNHEY; CDR2 reads SVGAGI. The CDR3 length is 14 residues. The DNA for the CDR3 is TGTGCCAGCAGGTTACAGGACTCTGGAAACACCATATATTTT. Protein sequence: CASRLQDSGNTIYF.

V is TRBV10-2 and J is TRBJ1-3, with D possibly TRBD1 on 6 matching bases. Germline-derived CDR1 and CDR2 are WSHSY and SAAADI. V dropped 6 bases and J dropped 2 bases, with 23 bases sitting between them. The CDR3 extends over 18 amino acids. The CDR3 coding sequence is TGCGCCAGCAGCGGCAGCGGACAGCATTACCTTCCTGGAAACACCATATATTTT. This sequence encodes CASSGSGQHYLPGNTIYF.

The chain has TRBV3-1 (or the pseudogene TRBV3-2) and TRBJ2-7, with 8 bases lining up with TRBD1. Germline V lookup: CDR1 LGHDT, CDR2 YNNKEL (reference sequence). The CDR3 has 16 amino acids. V lost 4 bases and J lost 7; bases outside the gene matches: 15. CDR3 bases: TGTGCCAGCAGCCGGGCAGGGGGCGGCAGCTCGGGGGAGCAGTACTTC. Amino acids: CASSRAGGGSSGEQYF.

This clone was seen only once. This chain links TRBV7-9 with TRBJ1-2; TRBD1 matches 8 bases. The CDR3 has 15 residues. After removal of 5 bases from V and 1 base from J, the junction contained 6 bases not matched to a gene. CDR1 SEHNR and CDR2 FQNEAQ come from the germline V gene (reference sequence). CDR3 in DNA: TGTGCCAGCAGCACCACAGGGGGAGGTAACTATGGCTACACCTTC. It translates to CASSTTGGGNYGYTF.

The chain recombines TRBV6-1 with TRBJ1-1; TRBD1 might be the D (5 bases). V gave up 3 bases and J gave up 6 bases, with 17 bases separating them. Germline V gives CDR1 MNHNS, CDR2 SASEGT. The CDR3 covers 15 residues. CDR3: CASSDWARVGAEAFF. The CDR3 DNA follows: TGTGCCAGCAGTGATTGGGCCAGGGTGGGCGCTGAAGCTTTCTTT.

The chain carries TRBV30 and TRBJ1-2, with D tentatively TRBD1 (6 bases). The germline gives CDR1 GTSNPN, CDR2 SVGIG (reference sequence). This CDR3 region has 14 residues. Between the trimmed V and J ends, which lost 2 bases and 8 bases, there was a span of 18 bases. DNA of the CDR3: TGTGCCTGGAGTCCTACAATCAGGGGCATGGGCTACACCTTC. It encodes CAWSPTIRGMGYTF.

J is TRBJ1-3 and V is TRBV19, with D possibly being TRBD1 (5 bases). The germline V gene encodes CDR1 LNHDA and CDR2 SQIVND (reference sequence). V lost 6 bases and J 0 bases, leaving 9 bases between the germline ends. The CDR3 runs to 14 residues. CDR3 residues: CASRETGSGNTIYF. CDR3 sequence (DNA): TGTGCCAGTAGGGAAACAGGCTCTGGAAACACCATATATTTT.